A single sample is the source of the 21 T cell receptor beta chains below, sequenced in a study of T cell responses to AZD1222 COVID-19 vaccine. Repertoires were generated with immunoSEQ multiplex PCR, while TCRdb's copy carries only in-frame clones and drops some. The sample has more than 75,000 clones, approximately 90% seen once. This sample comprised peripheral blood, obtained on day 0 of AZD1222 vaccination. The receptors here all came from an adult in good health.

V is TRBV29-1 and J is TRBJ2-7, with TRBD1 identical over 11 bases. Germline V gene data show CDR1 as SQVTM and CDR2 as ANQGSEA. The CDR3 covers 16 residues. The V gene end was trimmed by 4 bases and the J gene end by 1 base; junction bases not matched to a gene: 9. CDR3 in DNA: TGCAGCGTTGTGGACACCGGGACAGGGGGATCCTACGAGCAGTACTTC. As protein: CSVVDTGTGGSYEQYF.

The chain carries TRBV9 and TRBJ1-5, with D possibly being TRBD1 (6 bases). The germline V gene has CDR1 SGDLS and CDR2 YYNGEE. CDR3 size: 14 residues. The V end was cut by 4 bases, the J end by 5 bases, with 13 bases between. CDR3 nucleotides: TGTGCCAGCAGCTTACAGGGTGGCGATCAGCCCCAGCATTTT. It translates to CASSLQGGDQPQHF.

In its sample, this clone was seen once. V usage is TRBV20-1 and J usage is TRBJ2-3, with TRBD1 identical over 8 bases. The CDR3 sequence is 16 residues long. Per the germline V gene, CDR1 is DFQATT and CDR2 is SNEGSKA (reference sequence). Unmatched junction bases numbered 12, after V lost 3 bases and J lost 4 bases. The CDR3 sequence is CSASGQGALPPDTQYF. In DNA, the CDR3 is TGCAGTGCTAGTGGGCAGGGGGCGCTCCCCCCAGATACGCAGTATTTT.

CDR3 sequence reads: CASSRGFYGYTF. For the CDR3, the DNA is TGTGCCAGCAGTCGAGGGTTCTATGGCTACACCTTC. The gene calls are TRBV28 and TRBJ1-2; D not resolved. CDR3 size: 12 residues. Trimming pared 5 bases from V and 4 bases from J, leaving 8 bases between. From germline, CDR1 is MDHEN and CDR2 SYDVKM.

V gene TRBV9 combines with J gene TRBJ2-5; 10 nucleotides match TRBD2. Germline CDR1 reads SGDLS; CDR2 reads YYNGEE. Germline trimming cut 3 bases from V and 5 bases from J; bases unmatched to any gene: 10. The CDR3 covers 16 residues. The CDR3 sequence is CASSETIAGGLETQYF. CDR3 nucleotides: TGTGCCAGCAGCGAAACAATAGCGGGAGGACTGGAGACCCAGTACTTC. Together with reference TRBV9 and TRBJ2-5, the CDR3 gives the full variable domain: DSGVTQTPKHLITATGQRVTLRCSPRSGDLSVYWYQQSLDQGLQFLIQYYNGEERAKGNILERFSAQQFPDLHSELNLSSLELGDSALYFCASSETIAGGLETQYFGPGTRLLVL.

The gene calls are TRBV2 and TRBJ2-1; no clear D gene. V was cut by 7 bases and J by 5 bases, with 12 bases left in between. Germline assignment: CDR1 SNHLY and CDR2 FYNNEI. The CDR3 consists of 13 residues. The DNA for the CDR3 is TGTGCCAGCACGAGAGACCAGGACAATGAGCAGTTCTTC. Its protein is CASTRDQDNEQFF.

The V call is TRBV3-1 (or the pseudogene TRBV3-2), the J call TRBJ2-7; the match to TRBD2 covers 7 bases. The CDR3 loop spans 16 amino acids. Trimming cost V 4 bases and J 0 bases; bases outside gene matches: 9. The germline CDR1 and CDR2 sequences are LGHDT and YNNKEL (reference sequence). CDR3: CASSRPLGGDSYEQYF. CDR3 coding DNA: TGTGCCAGCAGCCGACCGCTGGGGGGGGACTCCTACGAGCAGTACTTC.

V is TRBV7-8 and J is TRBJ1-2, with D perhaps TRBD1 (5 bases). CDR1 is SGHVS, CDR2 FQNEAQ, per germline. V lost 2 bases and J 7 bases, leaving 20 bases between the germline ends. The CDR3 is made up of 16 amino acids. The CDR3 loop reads CASSLSPSREKSGYTF. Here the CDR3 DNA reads TGTGCCAGCAGCTTAAGCCCCTCCAGGGAGAAAAGTGGCTACACCTTC.

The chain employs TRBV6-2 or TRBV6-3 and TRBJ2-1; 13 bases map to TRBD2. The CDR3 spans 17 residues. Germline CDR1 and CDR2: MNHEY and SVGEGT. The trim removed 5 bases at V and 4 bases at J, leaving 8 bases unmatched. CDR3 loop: CASSPDPGLAGYNEQFF. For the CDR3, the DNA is TGTGCCAGCAGTCCCGATCCGGGACTAGCGGGGTACAATGAGCAGTTCTTC.

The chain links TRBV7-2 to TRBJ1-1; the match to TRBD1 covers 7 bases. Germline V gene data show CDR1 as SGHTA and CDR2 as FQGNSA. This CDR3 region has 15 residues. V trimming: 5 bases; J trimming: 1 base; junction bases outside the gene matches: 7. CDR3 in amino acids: CASSPGQPGNTEAFF. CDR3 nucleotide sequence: TGTGCCAGCAGCCCGGGACAGCCGGGGAACACTGAAGCTTTCTTT. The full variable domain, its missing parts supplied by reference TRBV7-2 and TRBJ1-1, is GAGVSQSPSNKVTEKGKDVELRCDPISGHTALYWYRQSLGQGLEFLIYFQGNSAPDKSGLPSDRFSAERTGGSVSTLTIQRTQQEDSAVYLCASSPGQPGNTEAFFGQGTRLTVV.

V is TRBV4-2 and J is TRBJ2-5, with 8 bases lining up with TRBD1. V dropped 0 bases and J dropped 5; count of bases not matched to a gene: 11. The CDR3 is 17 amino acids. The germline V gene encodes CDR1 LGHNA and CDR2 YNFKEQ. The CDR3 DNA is TGTGCCAGCAGCCAAGATCTTTGGACAGGGAAGGTGGAGACCCAGTACTTC. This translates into CASSQDLWTGKVETQYF.

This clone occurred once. CDR3 loop: CASSIHHSGSGETQYF. The CDR3 DNA follows: TGTGCCAGTAGTATACACCACAGCGGGTCAGGAGAGACCCAGTACTTC. The chain uses TRBV19 and TRBJ2-5; possibly TRBD2 for D (6 bases). V was clipped by 2 bases and J by 4 bases, with 17 bases between them. In germline, CDR1 is LNHDA, CDR2 SQIVND (reference sequence). This CDR3 is 16 amino acids long.

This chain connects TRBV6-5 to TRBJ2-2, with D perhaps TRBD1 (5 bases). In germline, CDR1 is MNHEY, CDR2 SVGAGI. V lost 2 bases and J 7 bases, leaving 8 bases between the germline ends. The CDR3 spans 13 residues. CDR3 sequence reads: CASSYQGGGELFF. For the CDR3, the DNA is TGTGCCAGCAGTTACCAGGGCGGCGGGGAGCTGTTTTTT.

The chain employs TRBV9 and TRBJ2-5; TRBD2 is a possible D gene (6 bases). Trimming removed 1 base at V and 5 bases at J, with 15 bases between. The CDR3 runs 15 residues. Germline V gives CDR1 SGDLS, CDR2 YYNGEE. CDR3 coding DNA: TGTGCCAGCAGCGTATTAGCGGCCCGAGGGGAGACCCAGTACTTC. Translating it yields CASSVLAARGETQYF.

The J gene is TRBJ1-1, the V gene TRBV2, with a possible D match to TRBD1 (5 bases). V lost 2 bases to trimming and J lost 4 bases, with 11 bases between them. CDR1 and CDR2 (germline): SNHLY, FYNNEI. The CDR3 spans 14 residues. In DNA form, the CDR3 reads TGTGCCAGCAGTGAACGGGGGAGAGGCACTGAAGCTTTCTTT. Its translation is CASSERGRGTEAFF.

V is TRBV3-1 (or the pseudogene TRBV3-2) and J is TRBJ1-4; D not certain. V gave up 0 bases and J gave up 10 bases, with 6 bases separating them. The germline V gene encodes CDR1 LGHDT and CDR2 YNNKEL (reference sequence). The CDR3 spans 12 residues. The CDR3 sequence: CASSQDPVKLFF. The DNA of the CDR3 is TGTGCCAGCAGCCAAGATCCGGTAAAACTGTTTTTT.

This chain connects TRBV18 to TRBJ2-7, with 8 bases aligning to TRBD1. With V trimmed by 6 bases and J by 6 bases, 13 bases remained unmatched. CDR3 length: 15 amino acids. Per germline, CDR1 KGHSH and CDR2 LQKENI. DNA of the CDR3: TGTGCCAGCTCGCGGGAATCAGGGGGCAGGGTCGAGCAGTACTTC. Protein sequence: CASSRESGGRVEQYF.

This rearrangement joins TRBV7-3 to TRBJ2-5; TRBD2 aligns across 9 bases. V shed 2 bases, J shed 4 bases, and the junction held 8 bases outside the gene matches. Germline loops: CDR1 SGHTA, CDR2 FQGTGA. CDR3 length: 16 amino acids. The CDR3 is CASSLRGGASPETQYF. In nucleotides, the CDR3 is TGTGCCAGCAGCTTACGCGGGGGGGCTTCCCCAGAGACCCAGTACTTC.

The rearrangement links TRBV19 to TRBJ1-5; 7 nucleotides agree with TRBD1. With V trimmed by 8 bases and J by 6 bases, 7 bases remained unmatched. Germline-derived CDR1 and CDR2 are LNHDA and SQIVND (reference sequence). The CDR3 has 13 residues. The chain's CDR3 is CASAQDRAQPQHF. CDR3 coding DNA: TGTGCCAGTGCTCAAGACAGGGCTCAGCCCCAGCATTTT.

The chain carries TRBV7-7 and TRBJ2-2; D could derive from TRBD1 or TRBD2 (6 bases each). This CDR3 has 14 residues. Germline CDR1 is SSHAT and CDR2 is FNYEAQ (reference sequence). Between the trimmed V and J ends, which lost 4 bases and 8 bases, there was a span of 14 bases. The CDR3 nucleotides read TGTGCCAGCAGCTCACCCGGGGGCCGAGGGGAGCTGTTTTTT. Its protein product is CASSSPGGRGELFF.

The CDR3 bases are TGTGCCAGCAGGGCGGACTCGAACACCGGGGAGCTGTTTTTT. Its translation: CASRADSNTGELFF. J is TRBJ2-2 and V is TRBV7-3, with D perhaps TRBD2 (5 bases). CDR3 size: 14 residues. V was trimmed by 6 bases and J by 0 bases, leaving 8 bases between them. Per germline, CDR1 SGHTA and CDR2 FQGTGA.